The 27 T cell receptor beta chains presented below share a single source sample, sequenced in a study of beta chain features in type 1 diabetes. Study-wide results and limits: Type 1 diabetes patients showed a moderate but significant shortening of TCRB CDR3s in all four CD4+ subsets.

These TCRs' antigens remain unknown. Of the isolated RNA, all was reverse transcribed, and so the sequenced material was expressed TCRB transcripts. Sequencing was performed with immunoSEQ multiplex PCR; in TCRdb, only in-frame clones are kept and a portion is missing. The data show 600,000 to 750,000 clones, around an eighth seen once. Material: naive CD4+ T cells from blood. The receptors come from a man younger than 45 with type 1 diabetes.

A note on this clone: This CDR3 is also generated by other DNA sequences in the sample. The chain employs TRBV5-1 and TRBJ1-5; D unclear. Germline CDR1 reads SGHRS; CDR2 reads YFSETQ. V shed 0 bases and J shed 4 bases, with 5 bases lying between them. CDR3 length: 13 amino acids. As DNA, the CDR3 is TGCGCCAGCAGCTTGGGCCCTAATCAGCCCCAGCATTTT. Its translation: CASSLGPNQPQHF.

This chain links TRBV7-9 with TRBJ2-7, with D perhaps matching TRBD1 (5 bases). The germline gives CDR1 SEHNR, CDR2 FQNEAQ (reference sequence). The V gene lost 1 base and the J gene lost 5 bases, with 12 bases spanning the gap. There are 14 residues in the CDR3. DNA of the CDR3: TGTGCCAGCAGCTTAGATCTGGCAGGGAACGAGCAGTACTTC. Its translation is CASSLDLAGNEQYF.

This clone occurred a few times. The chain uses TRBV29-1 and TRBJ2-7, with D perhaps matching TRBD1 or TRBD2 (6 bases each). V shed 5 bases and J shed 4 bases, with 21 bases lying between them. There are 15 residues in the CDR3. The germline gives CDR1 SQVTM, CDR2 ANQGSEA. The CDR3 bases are TGCAGCGTTTCACGGGGGCCACTGGTCACGTACGAGCAGTACTTC. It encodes CSVSRGPLVTYEQYF.

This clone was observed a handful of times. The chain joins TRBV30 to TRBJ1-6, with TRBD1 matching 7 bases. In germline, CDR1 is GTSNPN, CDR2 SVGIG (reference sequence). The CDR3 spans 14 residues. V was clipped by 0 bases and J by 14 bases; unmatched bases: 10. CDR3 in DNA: TGTGCCTGGAGTGTGGACAGGTCCTTTGGGGCCCTCCACTTT. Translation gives CAWSVDRSFGALHF.

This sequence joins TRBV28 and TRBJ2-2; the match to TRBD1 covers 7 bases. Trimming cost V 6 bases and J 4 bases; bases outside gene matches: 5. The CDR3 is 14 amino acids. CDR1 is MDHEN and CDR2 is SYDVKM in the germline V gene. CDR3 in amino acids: CASRRQGGTGELFF. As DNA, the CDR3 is TGTGCCAGCAGGCGACAGGGTGGCACCGGGGAGCTGTTTTTT.

CDR3 in DNA: TGTGCCAGCAGCTTGGCCCTCCGTCAGGGATACAATGAGCAGTTCTTC. Protein sequence: CASSLALRQGYNEQFF. The V gene is TRBV5-4, the J gene TRBJ2-1; the D gene is possibly TRBD1 (5 bases). V dropped 0 bases and J dropped 4 bases, with 14 bases sitting between them. This CDR3 contains 16 residues. Germline-derived CDR1 and CDR2 are SGHNT and YYREEE (reference sequence).

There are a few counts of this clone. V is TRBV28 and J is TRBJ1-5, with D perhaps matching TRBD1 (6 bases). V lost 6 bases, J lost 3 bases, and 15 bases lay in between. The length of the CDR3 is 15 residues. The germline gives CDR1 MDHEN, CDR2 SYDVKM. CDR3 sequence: CASRPQGLTNQPQHF. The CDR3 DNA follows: TGTGCCAGCAGACCACAGGGACTGACCAATCAGCCCCAGCATTTT.

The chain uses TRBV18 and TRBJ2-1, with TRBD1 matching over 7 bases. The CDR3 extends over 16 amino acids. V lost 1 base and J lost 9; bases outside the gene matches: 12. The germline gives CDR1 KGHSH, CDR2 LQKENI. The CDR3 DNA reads TGTGCCAGCTCACCACGGGACAGTGGAGCACAATCTGAGCAGTTCTTC. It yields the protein CASSPRDSGAQSEQFF.

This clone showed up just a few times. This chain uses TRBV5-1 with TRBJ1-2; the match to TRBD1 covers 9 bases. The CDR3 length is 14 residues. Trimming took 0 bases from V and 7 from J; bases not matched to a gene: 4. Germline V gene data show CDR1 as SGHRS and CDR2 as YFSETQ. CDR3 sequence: CASSLATGGTGYTF. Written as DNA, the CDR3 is TGCGCCAGCAGCTTGGCCACAGGGGGCACTGGCTACACCTTC.

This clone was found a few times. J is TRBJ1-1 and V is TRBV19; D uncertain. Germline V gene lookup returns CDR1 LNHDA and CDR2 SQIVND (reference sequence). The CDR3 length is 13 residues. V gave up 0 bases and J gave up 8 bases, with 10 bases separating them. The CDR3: CASSIEGRREAFF. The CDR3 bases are TGTGCCAGTAGTATAGAGGGCAGGAGGGAAGCTTTCTTT.

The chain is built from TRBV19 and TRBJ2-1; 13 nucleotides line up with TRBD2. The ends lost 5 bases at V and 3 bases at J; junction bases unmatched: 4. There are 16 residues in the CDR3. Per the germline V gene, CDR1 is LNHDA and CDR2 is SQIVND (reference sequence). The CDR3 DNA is TGTGCCAGTAGTGGGACTAGCGGGGAGATCTACAATGAGCAGTTCTTC. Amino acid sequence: CASSGTSGEIYNEQFF.

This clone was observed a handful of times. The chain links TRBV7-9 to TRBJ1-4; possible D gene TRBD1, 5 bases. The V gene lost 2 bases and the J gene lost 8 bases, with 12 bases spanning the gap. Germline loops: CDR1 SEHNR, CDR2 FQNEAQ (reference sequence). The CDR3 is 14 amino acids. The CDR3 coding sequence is TGTGCCAGCAGCTTAAGCCTAGGGGAGGAAAAACTGTTTTTT. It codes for CASSLSLGEEKLFF.

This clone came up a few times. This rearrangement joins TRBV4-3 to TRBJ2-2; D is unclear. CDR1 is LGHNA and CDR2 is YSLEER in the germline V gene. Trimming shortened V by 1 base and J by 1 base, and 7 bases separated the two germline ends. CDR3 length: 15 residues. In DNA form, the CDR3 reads TGCGCCAGCAGCCAAGGGGTACGGAACACCGGGGAGCTGTTTTTT. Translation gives CASSQGVRNTGELFF.

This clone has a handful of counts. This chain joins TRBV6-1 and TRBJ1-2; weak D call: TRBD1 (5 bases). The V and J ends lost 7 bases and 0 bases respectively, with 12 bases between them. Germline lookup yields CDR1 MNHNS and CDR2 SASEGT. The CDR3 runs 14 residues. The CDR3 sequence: CASNGHPSNYGYTF. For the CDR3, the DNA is TGTGCCAGCAACGGACATCCATCTAACTATGGCTACACCTTC.

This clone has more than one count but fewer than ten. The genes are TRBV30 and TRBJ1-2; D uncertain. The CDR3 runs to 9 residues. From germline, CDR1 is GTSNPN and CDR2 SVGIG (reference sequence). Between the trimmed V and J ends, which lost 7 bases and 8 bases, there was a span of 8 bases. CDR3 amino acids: CASGPGYTF. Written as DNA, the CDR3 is TGTGCCTCAGGACCGGGCTACACCTTC.

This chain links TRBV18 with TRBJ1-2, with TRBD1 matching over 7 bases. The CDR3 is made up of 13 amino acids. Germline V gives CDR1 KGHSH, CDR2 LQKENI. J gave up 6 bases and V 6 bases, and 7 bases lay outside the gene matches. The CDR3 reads CASSPDRAHGYTF. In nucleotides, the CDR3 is TGTGCCAGCTCTCCTGACAGGGCCCATGGCTACACCTTC.

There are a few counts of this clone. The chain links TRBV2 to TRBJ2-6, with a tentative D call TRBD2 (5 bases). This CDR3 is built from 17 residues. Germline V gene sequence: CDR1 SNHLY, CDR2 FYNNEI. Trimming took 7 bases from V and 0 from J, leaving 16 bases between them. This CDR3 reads CASIPRAPSSGANVLTF. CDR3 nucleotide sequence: TGTGCCAGCATACCGCGGGCACCAAGCTCTGGGGCCAACGTCCTGACTTTC.

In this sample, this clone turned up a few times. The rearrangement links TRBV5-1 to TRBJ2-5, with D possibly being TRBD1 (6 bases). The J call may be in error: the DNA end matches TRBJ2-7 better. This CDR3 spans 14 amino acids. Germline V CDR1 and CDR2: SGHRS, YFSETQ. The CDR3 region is CASSLPGDRNEQYF. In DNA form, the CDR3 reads TGCGCCAGCAGCTTGCCGGGTGACAGGAACGAGCAGTACTTC.

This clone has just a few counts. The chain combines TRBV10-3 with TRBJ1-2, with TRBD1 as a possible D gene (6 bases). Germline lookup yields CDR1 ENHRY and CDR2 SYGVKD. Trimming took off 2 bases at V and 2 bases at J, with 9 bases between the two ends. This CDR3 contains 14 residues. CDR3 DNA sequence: TGTGCCATCAGTGAGAAAGGACAGAACTATGGCTACACCTTC. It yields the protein CAISEKGQNYGYTF.

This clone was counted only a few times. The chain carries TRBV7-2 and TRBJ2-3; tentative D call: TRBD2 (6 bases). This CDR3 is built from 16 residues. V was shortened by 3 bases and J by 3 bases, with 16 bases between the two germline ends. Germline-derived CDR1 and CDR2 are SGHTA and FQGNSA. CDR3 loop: CASSLSATSWTDTQYF. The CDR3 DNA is TGTGCCAGCAGCTTGTCGGCTACTAGCTGGACAGATACGCAGTATTTT.

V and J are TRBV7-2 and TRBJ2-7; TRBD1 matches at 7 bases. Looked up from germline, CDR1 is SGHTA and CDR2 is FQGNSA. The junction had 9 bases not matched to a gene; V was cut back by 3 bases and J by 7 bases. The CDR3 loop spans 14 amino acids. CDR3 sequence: CASSFGVGGKEQYF. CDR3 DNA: TGTGCCAGCAGCTTTGGTGTAGGGGGCAAAGAGCAGTACTTC.

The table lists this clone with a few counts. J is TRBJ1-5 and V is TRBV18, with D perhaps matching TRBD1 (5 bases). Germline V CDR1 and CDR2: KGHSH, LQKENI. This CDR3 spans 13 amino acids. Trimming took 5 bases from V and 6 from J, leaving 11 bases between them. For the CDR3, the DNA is TGTGCCAGCTCAGCAGGGTCGGGTCAGCCCCAGCATTTT. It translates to CASSAGSGQPQHF.

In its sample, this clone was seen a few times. The CDR3 loop reads CASSSGTGANVLTF. In DNA, the CDR3 is TGTGCCAGTAGTTCGGGGACCGGGGCCAACGTCCTGACTTTC. V is TRBV19 and J is TRBJ2-6, with D perhaps given as TRBD1 or TRBD2 (5 bases each). V was pared by 5 bases and J by 4 bases, with 9 bases between. CDR3 length equals 14 residues. CDR1 is LNHDA and CDR2 is SQIVND in the germline V gene (reference sequence).

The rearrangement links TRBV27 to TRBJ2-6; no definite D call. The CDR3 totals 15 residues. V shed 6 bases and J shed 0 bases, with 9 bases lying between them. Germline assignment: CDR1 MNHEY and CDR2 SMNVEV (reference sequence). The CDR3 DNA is TGTGCCAGCAGCGGCGGCGGCTCTGGGGCCAACGTCCTGACTTTC. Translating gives CASSGGGSGANVLTF. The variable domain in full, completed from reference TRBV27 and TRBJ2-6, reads EAQVTQNPRYLITVTGKKLTVTCSQNMNHEYMSWYRQDPGLGLRQIYYSMNVEVTDKGDVPEGYKVSRKEKRNFPLILESPSPNQTSLYFCASSGGGSGANVLTFGAGSRLTVL.

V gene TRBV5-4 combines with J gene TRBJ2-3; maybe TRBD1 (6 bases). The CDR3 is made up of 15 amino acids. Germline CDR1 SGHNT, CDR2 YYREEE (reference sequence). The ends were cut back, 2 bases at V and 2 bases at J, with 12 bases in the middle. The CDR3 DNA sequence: TGTGCCAGCAGCTTTCCAGGACAGCTCACAGATACGCAGTATTTT. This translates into CASSFPGQLTDTQYF.

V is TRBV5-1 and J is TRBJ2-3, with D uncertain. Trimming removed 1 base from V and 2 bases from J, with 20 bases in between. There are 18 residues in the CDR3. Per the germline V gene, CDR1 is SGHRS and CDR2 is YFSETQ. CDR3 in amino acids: CASSLIGSTDLSTDTQYF. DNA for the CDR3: TGCGCCAGCAGCTTGATTGGTTCCACCGACTTATCCACAGATACGCAGTATTTT. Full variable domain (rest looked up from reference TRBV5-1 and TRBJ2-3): KAGVTQTPRYLIKTRGQQVTLSCSPISGHRSVSWYQQTPGQGLQFLFEYFSETQRNKGNFPGRFSGRQFSNSRSEMNVSTLELGDSALYLCASSLIGSTDLSTDTQYFGPGTRLTVL.

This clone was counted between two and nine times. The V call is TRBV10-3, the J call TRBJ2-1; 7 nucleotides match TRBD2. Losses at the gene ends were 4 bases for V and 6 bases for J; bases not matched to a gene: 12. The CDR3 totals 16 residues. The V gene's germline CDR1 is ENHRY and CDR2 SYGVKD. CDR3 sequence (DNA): TGTGCCATCAGTGGCGGGGCTAGCGGCGTGGGCAATGAGCAGTTCTTC. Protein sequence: CAISGGASGVGNEQFF.